Presented here are 28 T cell receptor beta chains from one specimen sequenced in a study of T cells in Graves' hyperthyroidism and ophthalmopathy. The investigators amplified TCR beta CDR3 regions from RNA transcripts. HTBI primers were used for first-round RT-PCR of the TCR CDR3. TCRdb called the multiplex PCR reads again in MiXCR, with one record for every CDR3 protein. The table lists about 540,000 distinct CDR3 sequences, roughly 46% of them singletons, with about 8% in the top ten. The sequenced material came from peripheral blood or thyroid tissue (not recorded which). All receptors derive from a young woman with Graves' hyperthyroidism.

The rearrangement uses TRBV2 and TRBJ2-7; TRBD2 matches 13 bases. The CDR3 is made up of 16 amino acids. Germline V lookup: CDR1 SNHLY, CDR2 FYNNEI. V dropped 8 bases and J dropped 3; count of bases not matched to a gene: 10. The DNA of the CDR3 is TGTGCCAGCGAGAGGCGGTGGACTAGCGGGAGCTACGAGCAGTACTTC. Protein sequence: CASERRWTSGSYEQYF.

This clonotype is a singleton in its sample. The rearrangement joins TRBV5-1 to TRBJ1-4; the match to TRBD1 covers 8 bases. V lost 4 bases and J lost 7; bases outside the gene matches: 12. Germline V gene lookup returns CDR1 SGHRS and CDR2 YFSETQ. The CDR3 extends over 16 amino acids. The CDR3 protein is CASSPARTGSSEKLFF. CDR3 bases: TGCGCCAGCAGCCCCGCCCGGACAGGGTCAAGTGAAAAACTGTTTTTT.

This clonotype has at least ten counts. J is TRBJ2-7 and V is TRBV9; D possibly corresponds to TRBD2 (6 bases). The CDR3 totals 14 residues. The germline V gene has CDR1 SGDLS and CDR2 YYNGEE. Trimming left V 0 bases short and J 6 bases short, with 13 bases between. CDR3 nucleotide sequence: TGTGCCAGCAGCGTAGGAGCGGCGGAGGGCGAGCAGTACTTC. This sequence encodes CASSVGAAEGEQYF.

The chain couples TRBV7-2 to TRBJ2-7; 11 nucleotides agree with TRBD2. The last part of the DNA fits TRBJ2-1 better; the J call may be wrong. The CDR3 length is 15 residues. From germline, CDR1 is SGHTA and CDR2 FQGNSA. CDR3 DNA: TGTGCCAGCAGCACCGCACTAGCGGGAGAGGGTGAGCAGTTCTTC. It specifies CASSTALAGEGEQFF.

This chain links TRBV5-1 with TRBJ1-6; D is perhaps TRBD1 (5 bases). The germline V gene has CDR1 SGHRS and CDR2 YFSETQ. The CDR3 loop spans 14 amino acids. Trimming pared 0 bases from V and 10 bases from J, leaving 11 bases between. CDR3 region: CASSLEGGVSPLHF. In DNA, the CDR3 is TGCGCCAGCAGCTTGGAAGGAGGGGTCTCACCCCTCCACTTT.

This clonotype was counted a single time. This chain joins TRBV29-1 and TRBJ2-5, with D perhaps matching TRBD1 or TRBD2 (6 bases each). Germline V lookup: CDR1 SQVTM, CDR2 ANQGSEA. The CDR3 has 16 amino acids. V dropped 3 bases and J dropped 2 bases, with 19 bases sitting between them. The CDR3 DNA follows: TGCAGCGTTGAGGGCAGGGGACCCGGGGGTCAAGAGACCCAGTACTTC. This translates into CSVEGRGPGGQETQYF.

The chain employs TRBV10-2 and TRBJ1-2, with D tentatively TRBD1 (5 bases). This CDR3 has 13 amino acids. The germline gives CDR1 WSHSY, CDR2 SAAADI. V gave up 2 bases and J gave up 8 bases, with 12 bases separating them. The CDR3 here is CASSEGGVGGYTF. The DNA of the CDR3 is TGCGCCAGCAGTGAGGGAGGGGTTGGCGGCTACACCTTC.

The chain has TRBV27 and TRBJ1-3; D is unclear. The CDR3 is made up of 15 amino acids. Deletions cut 2 bases from V and 3 bases from J, with 11 bases between. CDR1 is MNHEY and CDR2 is SMNVEV in the germline V gene (reference sequence). This CDR3 reads CASSLGQSSGNTIYF. CDR3 nucleotides: TGTGCCAGCAGTTTAGGGCAGTCTAGTGGAAACACCATATATTTT.

In its sample, this clonotype was seen once. Just one base apart from a much larger clone, this may be a read error. This rearrangement joins TRBV11-2 to TRBJ1-1, with 9 positions matching TRBD1. This CDR3 region has 17 residues. Germline V lookup: CDR1 SGHAT, CDR2 FQNNGV. The CDR3 protein is CASRYTGTGLPNTEASF. The CDR3 DNA sequence: TGTGCCAGCAGATATACCGGGACAGGGTTACCGAACACTGAAGCTTCCTTT.

In this sample, this clonotype turned up many times. The rearrangement links TRBV7-2 to TRBJ2-7; 8 bases map to TRBD2. The CDR3 consists of 15 residues. The germline V gene has CDR1 SGHTA and CDR2 FQGNSA. Trimming cost V 5 bases and J 3 bases; bases outside gene matches: 9. The CDR3 DNA is TGTGCCAGCAGCAACTCTCCGGGGGGGAACTACGAGCAGTACTTC. It specifies CASSNSPGGNYEQYF.

The chain links TRBV5-6 to TRBJ1-2; possible D gene TRBD1, 5 bases. Germline CDR1 SGHDT, CDR2 YYEEEE. CDR3 length equals 15 residues. The germline V and J ends were trimmed by 1 base and 3 bases, with 13 bases remaining between them. The chain's CDR3 is CASSLYTGGHYGYTF. CDR3 nucleotides: TGTGCCAGCAGCTTGTATACAGGAGGACACTATGGCTACACCTTC.

This clonotype has a single count. The chain recombines TRBV2 with TRBJ2-5; the D gene is possibly TRBD2 (6 bases). Germline CDR1 and CDR2: SNHLY and FYNNEI. CDR3 size: 14 residues. V was trimmed by 7 bases and J by 4 bases, leaving 16 bases between them. The CDR3 sequence: CASTHLGGRETQYF. DNA for the CDR3: TGTGCCAGCACCCATCTGGGGGGACGAGAGACCCAGTACTTC.

This clonotype has a count of ten or more. The chain combines TRBV11-2 with TRBJ2-7; D not resolved. The CDR3 extends over 14 amino acids. The V and J ends lost 1 base and 0 bases respectively, with 7 bases between them. Per the germline V gene, CDR1 is SGHAT and CDR2 is FQNNGV. CDR3 amino acids: CASSLVTSSYEQYF. In DNA, the CDR3 is TGTGCCAGCAGCTTAGTAACGAGCTCCTACGAGCAGTACTTC.

This clonotype was detected ten times or more. The chain links TRBV27 to TRBJ1-4; D remains unclear. This CDR3 has 14 residues. The V gene's germline CDR1 is MNHEY and CDR2 SMNVEV (reference sequence). V gave up 7 bases and J gave up 6 bases, with 15 bases separating them. Here the CDR3 DNA reads TGTGCCAGCACCCCGACGCCCGTCCATGAAAAACTGTTTTTT. Amino acid sequence: CASTPTPVHEKLFF.

The DNA of the CDR3 is TGTGCCAGCAGTCCGCAGGGAGATAATGAAAAACTGTTTTTT. Amino acid sequence: CASSPQGDNEKLFF. The chain couples TRBV27 to TRBJ1-4; possible D gene TRBD1, 5 bases. Germline V gives CDR1 MNHEY, CDR2 SMNVEV (reference sequence). The CDR3 covers 14 residues. V dropped 5 bases and J dropped 4 bases, with 11 bases sitting between them.

The chain has TRBV7-2 and TRBJ1-2; a weak D match, TRBD1 (5 bases). Trimming took 0 bases from V and 7 from J, leaving 15 bases between them. Germline lookup yields CDR1 SGHTA and CDR2 FQGNSA. The CDR3 extends over 15 amino acids. The CDR3 coding sequence is TGTGCCAGCAGCTTAGCTGGGGCAGAGATTCTTGGCTACACCTTC. This encodes CASSLAGAEILGYTF.

The chain joins TRBV20-1 to TRBJ1-3, with 10 positions matching TRBD1. This CDR3 has 15 amino acids. Germline CDR1 is DFQATT and CDR2 is SNEGSKA (reference sequence). V shed 6 bases and J 0 bases; nucleotides not matched to a gene: 5. CDR3 coding DNA: TGCAGTGCAAGGTGGACAGGGGGCTCTGGAAACACCATATATTTT. Residues: CSARWTGGSGNTIYF.

The rearrangement links TRBV20-1 to TRBJ2-5; maybe TRBD2 (6 bases). CDR3 length equals 13 residues. V was shortened by 0 bases and J by 9 bases, with 14 bases between the two germline ends. CDR1 is DFQATT, CDR2 SNEGSKA, per germline (reference sequence). CDR3 amino acids: CSARDRGRAPQYF. DNA for the CDR3: TGCAGTGCTAGAGACCGGGGGAGAGCGCCCCAGTACTTC.

The rearrangement uses TRBV12-3 or TRBV12-4 and TRBJ2-7, with no clear D. The V and J ends lost 2 bases and 0 bases respectively, with 11 bases between them. CDR3 length equals 15 residues. The CDR3 is CASSLYSSSSYEQYF. The CDR3 nucleotides read TGTGCCAGCAGTTTATACTCCTCAAGCTCCTACGAGCAGTACTTC.

The V and J genes are TRBV6-4 and TRBJ2-2, with 9 bases lining up with TRBD2. This CDR3 has 15 amino acids. Germline loops: CDR1 MRHNA, CDR2 SNTAGT. The trim removed 4 bases at V and 6 bases at J, leaving 6 bases unmatched. The DNA of the CDR3 is TGTGCCAGCAGTGGCTCTAGCGGGGAGTCCGGGGAGCTGTTTTTT. Encoded protein: CASSGSSGESGELFF.

The chain combines TRBV29-1 with TRBJ1-1; the D gene is possibly TRBD1 (5 bases). The CDR3 covers 12 residues. Germline CDR1 reads SQVTM; CDR2 reads ANQGSEA. V gave up 8 bases and J gave up 2 bases, with 12 bases separating them. In DNA form, the CDR3 reads TGCAGCTTGGTGGGGGTAAACACTGAAGCTTTCTTT. This encodes CSLVGVNTEAFF.

The chain is built from TRBV20-1 and TRBJ1-5; TRBD1 matches 7 bases. V trimming: 3 bases; J trimming: 3 bases; junction bases outside the gene matches: 2. The germline V gene has CDR1 DFQATT and CDR2 SNEGSKA (reference sequence). The CDR3 length is 13 residues. CDR3 sequence reads: CSASTGANQPQHF. DNA for the CDR3: TGCAGTGCTAGTACAGGGGCCAATCAGCCCCAGCATTTT.

This chain uses TRBV29-1 with TRBJ1-5; 9 bases map to TRBD1. CDR1 and CDR2 (germline): SQVTM, ANQGSEA. The CDR3 extends over 13 amino acids. The CDR3 DNA reads as TGCAGGGCTGGGACAGGGTTAGATCAGCCCCAGCATTTT. Translating gives CRAGTGLDQPQHF.

Comments on this clonotype: The junction does not match germline at one end; this may be a read error. The genes are TRBV12-3 or TRBV12-4 and TRBJ2-7, with D unclear. There are 12 residues in the CDR3. The CDR3 loop is CTSSLRHYEQYF. Written as DNA, the CDR3 is TGTACCAGCAGTTTACGACACTACGAGCAGTACTTC.

This sequence joins TRBV7-3 and TRBJ2-7; 7 bases align to TRBD1. The CDR3 extends over 14 amino acids. Germline loops: CDR1 SGHTA, CDR2 FQGTGA. The V segment lost 5 bases and the J segment 7 bases; nucleotides outside the gene matches: 11. The CDR3, as DNA: TGTGCCAGCAGCCCCCGACAGGGATTCCATGAGCAGTACTTC. The encoded protein is CASSPRQGFHEQYF.

The chain couples TRBV30 to TRBJ1-6, with D perhaps matching TRBD1 (5 bases). This CDR3 contains 12 residues. Looked up from germline, CDR1 is GTSNPN and CDR2 is SVGIG (reference sequence). Trimming took off 3 bases at V and 7 bases at J, with 7 bases between the two ends. Written as DNA, the CDR3 is TGTGCCTGGAGACAGGCAAATTCACCCCTCCACTTT. This codes for CAWRQANSPLHF.

The rearrangement links TRBV29-1 to TRBJ2-5, with D perhaps assigned TRBD1 or TRBD2 (6 bases each). Germline-derived CDR1 and CDR2 are SQVTM and ANQGSEA. V was cut by 7 bases and J by 5 bases, with 20 bases left in between. The CDR3 runs 14 residues. The CDR3 sequence is CSEELGGGGETQYF. The CDR3 DNA sequence: TGCAGCGAGGAACTAGGAGGAGGGGGGGAGACCCAGTACTTC. The entire variable domain, with the rest obtained from reference TRBV29-1 and TRBJ2-5, is as follows: SAVISQKPSRDICQRGTSLTIQCQVDSQVTMMFWYRQQPGQSLTLIATANQGSEATYESGFVIDKFPISRPNLTFSTLTVSNMSPEDSSIYLCSEELGGGGETQYFGPGTRLLVL.

This clonotype appeared many times. The rearrangement uses TRBV5-1 and TRBJ2-7, with D perhaps matching TRBD1 or TRBD2 (6 bases each). Trimming stripped 6 bases from V and 5 bases from J, with 18 bases between. Germline assignment: CDR1 SGHRS and CDR2 YFSETQ. The CDR3 totals 14 residues. The chain's CDR3 is CASNDGRGGHEQYF. In DNA, the CDR3 is TGCGCCAGCAACGACGGGAGAGGGGGTCACGAGCAGTACTTC.